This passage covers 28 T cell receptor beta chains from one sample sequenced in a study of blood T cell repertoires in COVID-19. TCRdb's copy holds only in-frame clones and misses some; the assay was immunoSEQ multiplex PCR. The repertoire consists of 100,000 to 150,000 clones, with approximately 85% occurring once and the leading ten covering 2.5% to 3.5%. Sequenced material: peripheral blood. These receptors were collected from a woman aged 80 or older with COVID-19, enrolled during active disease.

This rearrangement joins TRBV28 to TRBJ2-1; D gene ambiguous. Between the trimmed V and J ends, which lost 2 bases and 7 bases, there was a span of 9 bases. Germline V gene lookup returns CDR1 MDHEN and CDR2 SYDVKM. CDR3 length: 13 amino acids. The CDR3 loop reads CASSLNSWNEQFF. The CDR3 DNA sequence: TGTGCCAGCAGTTTAAATAGCTGGAATGAGCAGTTCTTC.

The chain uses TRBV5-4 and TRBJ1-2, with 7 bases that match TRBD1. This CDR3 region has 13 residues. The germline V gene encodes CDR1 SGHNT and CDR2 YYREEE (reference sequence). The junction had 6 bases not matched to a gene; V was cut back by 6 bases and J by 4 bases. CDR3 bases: TGTGCCAGCACTTGGGACAGTTCCTATGGCTACACCTTC. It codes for CASTWDSSYGYTF. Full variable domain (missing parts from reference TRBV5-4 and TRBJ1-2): ETGVTQSPTHLIKTRGQQVTLRCSSQSGHNTVSWYQQALGQGPQFIFQYYREEENGRGNFPPRFSGLQFPNYSSELNVNALELDDSALYLCASTWDSSYGYTFGSGTRLTVV.

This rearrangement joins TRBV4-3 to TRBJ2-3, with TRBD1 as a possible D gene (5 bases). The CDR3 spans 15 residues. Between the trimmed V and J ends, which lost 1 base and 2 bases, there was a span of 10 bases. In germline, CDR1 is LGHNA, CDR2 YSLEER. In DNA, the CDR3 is TGCGCCAGCAGCCAAGGGGGCGGAGACACAGATACGCAGTATTTT. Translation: CASSQGGGDTDTQYF.

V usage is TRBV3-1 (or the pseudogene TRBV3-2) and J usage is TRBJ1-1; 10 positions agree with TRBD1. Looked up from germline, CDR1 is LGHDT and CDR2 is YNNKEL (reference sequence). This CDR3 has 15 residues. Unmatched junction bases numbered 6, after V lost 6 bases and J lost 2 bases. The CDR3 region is CASSRDRGTNTEAFF. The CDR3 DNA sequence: TGTGCCAGCAGTCGGGACAGGGGAACAAACACTGAAGCTTTCTTT.

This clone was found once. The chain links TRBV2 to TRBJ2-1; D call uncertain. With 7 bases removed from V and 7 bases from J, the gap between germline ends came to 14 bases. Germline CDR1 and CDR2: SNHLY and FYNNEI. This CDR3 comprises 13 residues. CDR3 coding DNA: TGTGCCAGCAAAGAGGCTAGTTGGAATGAGCAGTTCTTC. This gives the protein CASKEASWNEQFF. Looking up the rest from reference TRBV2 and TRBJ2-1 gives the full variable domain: EPEVTQTPSHQVTQMGQEVILRCVPISNHLYFYWYRQILGQKVEFLVSFYNNEISEKSEIFDDQFSVERPDGSNFTLKIRSTKLEDSAMYFCASKEASWNEQFFGPGTRLTVL.

The CDR3 coding sequence is TGTGCCAGCAGTCCCACCCTCGGGACAGGGGTCTACGAGCAGTACTTC. Translation gives CASSPTLGTGVYEQYF. The chain joins TRBV25-1 to TRBJ2-7; TRBD1 matches at 10 bases. The CDR3 has 16 amino acids. Germline lookup yields CDR1 MGHDK and CDR2 SYGVNS. V lost 5 bases and J lost 3; bases outside the gene matches: 10.

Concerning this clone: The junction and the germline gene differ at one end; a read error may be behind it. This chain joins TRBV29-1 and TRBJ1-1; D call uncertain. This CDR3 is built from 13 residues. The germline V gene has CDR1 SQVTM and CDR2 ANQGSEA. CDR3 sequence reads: CSVEDTGTTEAFF. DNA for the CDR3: TGCAGCGTGGAAGATACGGGTACCACTGAAGCTTTCTTT.

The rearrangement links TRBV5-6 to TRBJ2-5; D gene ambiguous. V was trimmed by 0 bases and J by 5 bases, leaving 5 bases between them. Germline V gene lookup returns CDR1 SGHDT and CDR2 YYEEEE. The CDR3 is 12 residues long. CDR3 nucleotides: TGTGCCAGCAGCTTGGTACACGAGACCCAGTACTTC. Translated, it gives CASSLVHETQYF. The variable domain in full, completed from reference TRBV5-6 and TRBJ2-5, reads DAGVTQSPTHLIKTRGQQVTLRCSPKSGHDTVSWYQQALGQGPQFIFQYYEEEERQRGNFPDRFSGHQFPNYSSELNVNALLLGDSALYLCASSLVHETQYFGPGTRLLVL.

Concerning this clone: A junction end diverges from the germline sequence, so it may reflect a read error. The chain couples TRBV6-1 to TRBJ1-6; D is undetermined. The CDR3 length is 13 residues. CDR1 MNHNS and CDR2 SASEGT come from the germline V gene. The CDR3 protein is CASSEAYSSPLHF. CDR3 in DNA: TGTGCCAGCAGTGAAGCGTATAGTTCACCCCTCCACTTT.

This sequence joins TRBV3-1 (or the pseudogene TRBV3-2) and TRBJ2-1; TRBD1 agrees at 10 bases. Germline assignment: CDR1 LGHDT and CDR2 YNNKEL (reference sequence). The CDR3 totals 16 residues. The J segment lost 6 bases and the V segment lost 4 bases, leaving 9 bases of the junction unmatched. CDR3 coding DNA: TGTGCCAGCAGCCCTCCAAGGGACAGGGGCATCAATGAGCAGTTCTTC. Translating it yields CASSPPRDRGINEQFF.

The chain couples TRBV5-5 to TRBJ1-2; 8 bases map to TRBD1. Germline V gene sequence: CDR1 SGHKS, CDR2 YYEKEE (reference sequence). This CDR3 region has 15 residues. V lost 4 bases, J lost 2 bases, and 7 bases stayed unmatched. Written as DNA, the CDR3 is TGTGCCAGCAGCACAGGACAGGGTTTAAACTATGGCTACACCTTC. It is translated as CASSTGQGLNYGYTF.

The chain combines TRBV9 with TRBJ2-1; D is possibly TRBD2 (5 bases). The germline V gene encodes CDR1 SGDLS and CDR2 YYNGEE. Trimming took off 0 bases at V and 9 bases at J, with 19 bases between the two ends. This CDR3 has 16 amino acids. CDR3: CASSVGGSAQYGEQFF. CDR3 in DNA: TGTGCCAGCAGCGTAGGAGGGTCCGCCCAATATGGTGAGCAGTTCTTC.

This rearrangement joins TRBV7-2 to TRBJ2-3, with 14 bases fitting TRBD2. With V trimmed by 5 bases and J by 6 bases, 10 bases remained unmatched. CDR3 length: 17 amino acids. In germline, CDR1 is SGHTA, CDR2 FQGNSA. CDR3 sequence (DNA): TGTGCCAGCAGCGCCGGGACTAGCGGGAGTTCATCGGATACGCAGTATTTT. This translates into CASSAGTSGSSSDTQYF.

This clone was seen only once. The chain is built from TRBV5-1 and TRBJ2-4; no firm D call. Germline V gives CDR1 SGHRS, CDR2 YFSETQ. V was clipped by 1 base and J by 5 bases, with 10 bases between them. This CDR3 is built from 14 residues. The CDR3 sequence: CASSLSGPENIQYF. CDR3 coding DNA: TGCGCCAGCAGCTTGTCGGGTCCTGAAAACATTCAGTACTTC.

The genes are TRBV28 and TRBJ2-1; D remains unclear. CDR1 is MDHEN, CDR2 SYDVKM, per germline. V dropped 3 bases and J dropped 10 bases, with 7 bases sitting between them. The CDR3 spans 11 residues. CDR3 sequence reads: CASSLLQEQFF. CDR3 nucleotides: TGTGCCAGCAGTTTGTTACAGGAGCAGTTCTTC.

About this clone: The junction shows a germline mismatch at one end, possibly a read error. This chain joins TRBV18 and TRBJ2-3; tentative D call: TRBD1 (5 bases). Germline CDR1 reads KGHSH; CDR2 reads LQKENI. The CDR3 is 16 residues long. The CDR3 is CASSPRGAGNADTQYF. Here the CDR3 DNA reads TGTGCCAGCTCGCCACGTGGGGCCGGAAACGCAGATACGCAGTATTTT.

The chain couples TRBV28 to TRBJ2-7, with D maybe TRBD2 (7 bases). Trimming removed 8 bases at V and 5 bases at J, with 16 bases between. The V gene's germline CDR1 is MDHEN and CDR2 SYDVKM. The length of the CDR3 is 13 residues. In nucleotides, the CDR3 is TGTGCCAGCCGGGGGGCCGCAAGCCACGAGCAGTACTTC. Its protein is CASRGAASHEQYF.

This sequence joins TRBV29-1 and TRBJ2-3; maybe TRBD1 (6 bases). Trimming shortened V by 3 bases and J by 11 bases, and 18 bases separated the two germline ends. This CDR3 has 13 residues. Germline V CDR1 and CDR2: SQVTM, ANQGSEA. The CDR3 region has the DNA TGCAGCGTTGAGACGACAGGCCAGCTTCGGCAGTATTTT. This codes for CSVETTGQLRQYF.

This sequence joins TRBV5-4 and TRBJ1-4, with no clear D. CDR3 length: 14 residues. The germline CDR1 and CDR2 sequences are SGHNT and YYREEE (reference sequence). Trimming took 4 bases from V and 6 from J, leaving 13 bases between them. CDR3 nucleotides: TGTGCCAGCAGCCGACCGGGAGACTATGAAAAACTGTTTTTT. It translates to CASSRPGDYEKLFF.

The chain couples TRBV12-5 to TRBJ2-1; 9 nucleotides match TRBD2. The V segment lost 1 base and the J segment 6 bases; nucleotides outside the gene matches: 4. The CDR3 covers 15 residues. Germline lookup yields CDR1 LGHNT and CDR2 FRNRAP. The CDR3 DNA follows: TGTGCTAGTGGTTTGGAAGCGGGAGGTACCAATGAGCAGTTCTTC. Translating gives CASGLEAGGTNEQFF.

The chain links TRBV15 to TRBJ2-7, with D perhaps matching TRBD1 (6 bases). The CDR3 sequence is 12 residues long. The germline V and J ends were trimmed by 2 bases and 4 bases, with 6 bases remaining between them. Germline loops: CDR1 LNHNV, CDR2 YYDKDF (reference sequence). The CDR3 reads CATSRQGYEQYF. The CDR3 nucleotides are TGTGCCACCAGCAGACAGGGGTACGAGCAGTACTTC.

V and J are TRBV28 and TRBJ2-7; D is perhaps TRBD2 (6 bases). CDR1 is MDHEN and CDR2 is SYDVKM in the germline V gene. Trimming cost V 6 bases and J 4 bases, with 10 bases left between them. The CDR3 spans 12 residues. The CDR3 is CASRGGLYEQYF. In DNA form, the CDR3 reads TGTGCCAGCAGGGGGGGACTTTACGAGCAGTACTTC.

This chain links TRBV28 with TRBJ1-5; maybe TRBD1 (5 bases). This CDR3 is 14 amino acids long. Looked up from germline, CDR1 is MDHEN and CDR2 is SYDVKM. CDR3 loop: CGSGGGVIDQPQHF. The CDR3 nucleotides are TGTGGGAGCGGGGGTGGGGTAATTGATCAGCCCCAGCATTTT.

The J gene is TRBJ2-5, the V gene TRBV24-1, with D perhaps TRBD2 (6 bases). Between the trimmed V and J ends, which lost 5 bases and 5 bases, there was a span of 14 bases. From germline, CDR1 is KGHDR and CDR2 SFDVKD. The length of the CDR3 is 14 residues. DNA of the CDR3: TGTGCCACCAGTGCGAAGGAGGGGTACGAGACCCAGTACTTC. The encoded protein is CATSAKEGYETQYF.

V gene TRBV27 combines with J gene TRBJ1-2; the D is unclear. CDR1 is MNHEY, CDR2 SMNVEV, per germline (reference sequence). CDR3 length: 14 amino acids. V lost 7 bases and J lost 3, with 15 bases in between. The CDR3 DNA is TGTGCCAGCAAATCCTCCCCCGCGGACTATGGCTACACCTTC. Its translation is CASKSSPADYGYTF.

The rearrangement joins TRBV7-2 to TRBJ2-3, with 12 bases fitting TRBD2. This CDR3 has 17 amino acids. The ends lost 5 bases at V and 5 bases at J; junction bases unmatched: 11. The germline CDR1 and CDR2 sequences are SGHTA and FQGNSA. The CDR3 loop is CASSPLGLAGSGDTQYF. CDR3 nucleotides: TGTGCCAGCAGCCCTCTTGGACTAGCGGGATCCGGAGATACGCAGTATTTT.

CDR3 in amino acids: CASSQGQRISGANVLTF. The CDR3 bases are TGCGCCAGCAGCCAAGGGCAGCGAATCTCTGGGGCCAACGTCCTGACTTTC. This chain links TRBV4-3 with TRBJ2-6; D is unresolved. This CDR3 region has 17 residues. Trimming shortened V by 1 base and J by 0 bases, and 10 bases separated the two germline ends. Per germline, CDR1 LGHNA and CDR2 YSLEER.

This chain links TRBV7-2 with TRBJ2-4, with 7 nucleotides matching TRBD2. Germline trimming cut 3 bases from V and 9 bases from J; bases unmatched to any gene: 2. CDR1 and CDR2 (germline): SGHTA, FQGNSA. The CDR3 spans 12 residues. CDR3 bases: TGTGCCAGCAGCTTCGGGGAGGGCATTCAGTACTTC. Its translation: CASSFGEGIQYF.